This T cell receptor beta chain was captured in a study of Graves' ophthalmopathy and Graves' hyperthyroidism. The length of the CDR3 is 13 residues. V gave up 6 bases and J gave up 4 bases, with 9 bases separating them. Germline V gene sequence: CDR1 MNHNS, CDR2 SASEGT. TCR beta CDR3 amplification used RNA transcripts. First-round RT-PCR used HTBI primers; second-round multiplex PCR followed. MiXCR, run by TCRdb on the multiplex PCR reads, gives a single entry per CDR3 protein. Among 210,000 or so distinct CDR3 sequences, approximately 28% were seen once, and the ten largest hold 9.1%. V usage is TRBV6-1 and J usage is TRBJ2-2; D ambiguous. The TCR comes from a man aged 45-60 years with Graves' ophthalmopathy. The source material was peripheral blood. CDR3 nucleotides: TGTGCCAGCAGCGTTAACCCCACCGGGGAGCTGTTTTTT. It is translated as CASSVNPTGELFF.